The 21 T cell receptor beta chains reported below all come from one sample, sequenced in a study of cytomegalovirus exposure and HLA in healthy donors. PCR involved 60 Vbeta and 13 Jbeta primers. Data came from immunoSEQ multiplex PCR; TCRdb stores just in-frame clones and leaves some out. The data contain 100,000 to 150,000 clones, about 80% of them singletons. The sample comprised PBMCs. All receptors come from a woman aged 40-49 years in good health and CMV-seronegative.

V gene TRBV11-2 combines with J gene TRBJ1-1, with TRBD1 as a possible D gene (6 bases). V gave up 3 bases and J gave up 7 bases, with 21 bases separating them. This CDR3 is built from 16 residues. The germline gives CDR1 SGHAT, CDR2 FQNNGV. The CDR3 sequence: CASSFPVQGGNNEAFF. The CDR3 DNA is TGTGCCAGCAGCTTCCCCGTACAGGGAGGGAATAATGAAGCTTTCTTT.

The V gene is TRBV6-6, the J gene TRBJ2-7; 13 bases line up with TRBD2. Germline assignment: CDR1 MNHNY and CDR2 SVGAGI (reference sequence). The CDR3 length is 15 residues. Trimming removed 2 bases from V and 4 bases from J; junction bases left unmatched: 2. CDR3 residues: CASSYPTSGRYEQYF. The CDR3 nucleotides are TGTGCCAGCAGTTACCCGACTAGCGGGAGGTACGAGCAGTACTTC.

V and J are TRBV10-3 and TRBJ2-2; tentative D call: TRBD1 (5 bases). Trimming cost V 3 bases and J 6 bases, with 5 bases left between them. The V gene's germline CDR1 is ENHRY and CDR2 SYGVKD. This CDR3 is 12 amino acids long. CDR3 coding DNA: TGTGCCATCAGTGACAGGGCCGGGGAGCTGTTTTTT. It is translated as CAISDRAGELFF.

V is TRBV28 and J is TRBJ1-1, with D possibly being TRBD1 (5 bases). The CDR3 runs to 14 residues. Looked up from germline, CDR1 is MDHEN and CDR2 is SYDVKM. V shed 9 bases and J shed 2 bases, with 16 bases lying between them. CDR3: CASSATGVNTEAFF. The DNA for the CDR3 is TGTGCCAGTAGCGCGACGGGGGTAAACACTGAAGCTTTCTTT.

The genes are TRBV9 and TRBJ2-3, with 7 bases lining up with TRBD2. V shed 3 bases and J 5 bases; nucleotides not matched to a gene: 6. This CDR3 is built from 14 residues. Germline assignment: CDR1 SGDLS and CDR2 YYNGEE. This chain's CDR3 is CASSARPGGDTQYF. CDR3 DNA sequence: TGTGCCAGCAGCGCCCGACCGGGGGGAGATACGCAGTATTTT. Variable domain in full (rest from reference TRBV9 and TRBJ2-3): DSGVTQTPKHLITATGQRVTLRCSPRSGDLSVYWYQQSLDQGLQFLIQYYNGEERAKGNILERFSAQQFPDLHSELNLSSLELGDSALYFCASSARPGGDTQYFGPGTRLTVL.

The chain uses TRBV25-1 and TRBJ2-3, with 10 positions matching TRBD2. Germline V CDR1 and CDR2: MGHDK, SYGVNS. Germline trimming cut 4 bases from V and 4 bases from J; bases unmatched to any gene: 8. The CDR3 runs to 16 residues. The CDR3 coding sequence is TGTGCCAGCAGTGGCCGCGGGCTAGCGGGAGCAGATACGCAGTATTTT. Protein sequence: CASSGRGLAGADTQYF.

J is TRBJ1-2 and V is TRBV11-2; TRBD1 aligns across 10 bases. CDR1 and CDR2 from the germline V gene are SGHAT and FQNNGV. The CDR3 sequence is 14 residues long. The V and J ends lost 5 bases and 2 bases, in that order; junction bases with no gene match: 2. This CDR3 reads CASSRDRGNYGYTF. For the CDR3, the DNA is TGTGCCAGCAGCCGGGACAGGGGAAACTATGGCTACACCTTC.

The chain couples TRBV5-6 to TRBJ2-3; D remains ambiguous. The V gene's germline CDR1 is SGHDT and CDR2 YYEEEE. This CDR3 is built from 13 residues. V was cut by 0 bases and J by 4 bases, with 6 bases left in between. This CDR3 is CASSLGVSDTQYF. The CDR3 region has the DNA TGTGCCAGCAGCTTGGGAGTCTCAGATACGCAGTATTTT.

The chain has TRBV28 and TRBJ2-7; 9 positions agree with TRBD2. This CDR3 is 15 amino acids long. V lost 8 bases to trimming and J lost 2 bases; unmatched junction nucleotides: 10. Germline CDR1 MDHEN, CDR2 SYDVKM. The chain's CDR3 is CASRLSSSGTYEQYF. Written as DNA, the CDR3 is TGTGCCAGCCGACTTTCGTCTAGCGGGACCTACGAGCAGTACTTC.

CDR3 protein: CASSLGNYNEQFF. The CDR3 region has the DNA TGTGCCAGCAGTTTAGGCAATTACAATGAGCAGTTCTTC. The J gene is TRBJ2-1, the V gene TRBV27; no definite D call. The germline gives CDR1 MNHEY, CDR2 SMNVEV (reference sequence). The V gene lost 2 bases and the J gene lost 4 bases, with 6 bases spanning the gap. The CDR3 consists of 13 residues.

This chain uses TRBV7-2 with TRBJ2-5; 9 nucleotides match TRBD1. Germline values: CDR1 SGHTA, CDR2 FQGNSA. The trim removed 5 bases at V and 7 bases at J, leaving 5 bases unmatched. This CDR3 is built from 13 residues. DNA of the CDR3: TGTGCCAGCAGCGACGGACAGGGGTGGACCCAGTACTTC. Protein sequence: CASSDGQGWTQYF.

J is TRBJ1-1 and V is TRBV4-3; the D is unclear. The CDR3 has 15 amino acids. Between the trimmed V and J ends, which lost 0 bases and 2 bases, there was a span of 10 bases. In germline, CDR1 is LGHNA, CDR2 YSLEER. The CDR3 reads CASSQDIGFNTEAFF. The CDR3 DNA reads as TGCGCCAGCAGCCAAGATATCGGGTTTAACACTGAAGCTTTCTTT.

The CDR3 DNA sequence: TGTGCCAGCAGCCAAGATCCGGAAGGGGCCCAGGGTGAGCAGTTCTTC. Translating gives CASSQDPEGAQGEQFF. The chain uses TRBV14 and TRBJ2-1, with D maybe TRBD1 (5 bases). In germline, CDR1 is SGHDN, CDR2 FVKESK. The CDR3 extends over 16 amino acids. Trimming took off 0 bases at V and 9 bases at J, with 18 bases between the two ends.

This CDR3 is CSVAAANEKLFF. CDR3 coding DNA: TGCAGCGTTGCCGCAGCTAATGAAAAACTGTTTTTT. The chain couples TRBV29-1 to TRBJ1-4; the D is unclear. CDR1 is SQVTM, CDR2 ANQGSEA, per germline. The CDR3 extends over 12 amino acids. V gave up 4 bases and J gave up 3 bases, with 6 bases separating them.

The chain employs TRBV7-9 and TRBJ1-3; D gene uncertain. The V and J ends lost 6 bases and 0 bases respectively, with 9 bases between them. Germline V gene data show CDR1 as SEHNR and CDR2 as FQNEAQ (reference sequence). This CDR3 has 14 amino acids. CDR3: CASRTLSSGNTIYF. CDR3 DNA: TGTGCCAGCAGGACACTCAGCTCTGGAAACACCATATATTTT.

The V and J genes are TRBV28 and TRBJ1-6; a possible D gene is TRBD1 (6 bases). Germline CDR1 reads MDHEN; CDR2 reads SYDVKM. The CDR3 is made up of 16 amino acids. V dropped 5 bases and J dropped 10 bases, with 21 bases sitting between them. The chain's CDR3 is CASSHPFAGVQSPLHF. The CDR3 DNA reads as TGTGCCAGCAGTCACCCCTTTGCAGGGGTTCAGTCACCCCTCCACTTT.

This clone was counted a few times. The CDR3 sequence: CASSLGGRAGEQYF. For the CDR3, the DNA is TGTGCCAGCAGTTTAGGCGGGAGGGCCGGGGAGCAGTACTTC. This chain joins TRBV27 and TRBJ2-7, with 9 bases matching TRBD2. CDR3 size: 14 residues. Losses at the gene ends were 2 bases for V and 7 bases for J; bases not matched to a gene: 6. The germline gives CDR1 MNHEY, CDR2 SMNVEV (reference sequence).

The J gene is TRBJ2-7, the V gene TRBV5-4; 8 positions match TRBD2. Germline V gene lookup returns CDR1 SGHNT and CDR2 YYREEE (reference sequence). The junction had 2 bases not matched to a gene; V was cut back by 1 base and J by 2 bases. The CDR3 length is 14 residues. Written as DNA, the CDR3 is TGTGCCAGCAGCTTGCAGCGGGAGCCCTACGAGCAGTACTTC. Translation: CASSLQREPYEQYF.

A few counts support this clone. The chain carries TRBV6-5 and TRBJ1-1, with 8 bases fitting TRBD1. The length of the CDR3 is 13 residues. Unmatched junction bases numbered 12, after V lost 6 bases and J lost 12 bases. Germline V CDR1 and CDR2: MNHEY, SVGAGI. In DNA form, the CDR3 reads TGTGCCAGCAGCAGTACAGGGGGGGGTGGGCCTTTCTTT. It is translated as CASSSTGGGGPFF.

This CDR3 reads CASSLRAYNSPLHF. DNA of the CDR3: TGTGCCAGCAGCCTTCGGGCCTATAATTCACCCCTCCACTTT. The chain combines TRBV7-2 with TRBJ1-6, with D hard to call. V was trimmed by 5 bases and J by 2 bases, leaving 7 bases between them. Germline V gene lookup returns CDR1 SGHTA and CDR2 FQGNSA. This CDR3 is 14 amino acids long. The full variable domain, with the rest looked up from reference TRBV7-2 and TRBJ1-6, is GAGVSQSPSNKVTEKGKDVELRCDPISGHTALYWYRQSLGQGLEFLIYFQGNSAPDKSGLPSDRFSAERTGGSVSTLTIQRTQQEDSAVYLCASSLRAYNSPLHFGNGTRLTVT.

The V and J genes are TRBV5-6 and TRBJ1-1; D possibly corresponds to TRBD1 (6 bases). Germline V gives CDR1 SGHDT, CDR2 YYEEEE. This CDR3 region has 15 residues. Deletions cut 6 bases from V and 5 bases from J, with 20 bases between. In DNA, the CDR3 is TGTGCCAGCATAGGGGCCGGGGAGGGGGGGACTGAAGCTTTCTTT. It specifies CASIGAGEGGTEAFF.